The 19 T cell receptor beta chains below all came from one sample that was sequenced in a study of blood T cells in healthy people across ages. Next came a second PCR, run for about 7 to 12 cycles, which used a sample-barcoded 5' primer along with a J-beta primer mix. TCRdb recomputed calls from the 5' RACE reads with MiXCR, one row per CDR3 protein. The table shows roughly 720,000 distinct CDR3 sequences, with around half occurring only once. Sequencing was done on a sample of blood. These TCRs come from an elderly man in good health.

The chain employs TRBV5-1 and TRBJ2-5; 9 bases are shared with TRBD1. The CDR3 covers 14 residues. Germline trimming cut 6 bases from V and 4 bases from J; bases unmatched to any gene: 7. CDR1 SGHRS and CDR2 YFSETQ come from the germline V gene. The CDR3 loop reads CASTTGGLGETQYF. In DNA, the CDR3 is TGCGCCAGCACGACAGGGGGGTTGGGAGAGACCCAGTACTTC.

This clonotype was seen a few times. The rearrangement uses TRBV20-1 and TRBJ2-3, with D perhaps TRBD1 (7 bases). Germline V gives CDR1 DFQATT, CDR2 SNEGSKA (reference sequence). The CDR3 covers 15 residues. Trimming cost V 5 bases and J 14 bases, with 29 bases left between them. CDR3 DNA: TGCAGTGCTTATAGGGCCGGCGGAGGGGACAGAGACGCGTATTTT. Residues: CSAYRAGGGDRDAYF.

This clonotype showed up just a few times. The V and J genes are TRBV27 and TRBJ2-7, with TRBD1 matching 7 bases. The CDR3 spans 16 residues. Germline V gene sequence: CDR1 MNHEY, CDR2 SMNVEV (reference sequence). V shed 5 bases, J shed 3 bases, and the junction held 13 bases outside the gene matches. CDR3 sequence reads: CASSLSGTDEFYEQYF. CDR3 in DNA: TGTGCCAGCAGTCTTTCCGGGACAGACGAGTTCTACGAGCAGTACTTC.

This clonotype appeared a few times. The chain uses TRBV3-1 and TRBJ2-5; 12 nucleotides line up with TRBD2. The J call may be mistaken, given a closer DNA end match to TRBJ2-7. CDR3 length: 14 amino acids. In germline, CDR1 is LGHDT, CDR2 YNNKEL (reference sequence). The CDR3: CASSRTSGTLEQYF. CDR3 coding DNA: TGTGCCAGCAGCCGGACTAGCGGGACCCTCGAGCAGTACTTC.

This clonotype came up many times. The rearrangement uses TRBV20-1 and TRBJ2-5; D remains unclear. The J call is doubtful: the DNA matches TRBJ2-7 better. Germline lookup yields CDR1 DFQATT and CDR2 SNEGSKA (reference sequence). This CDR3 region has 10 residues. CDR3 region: CSARVSEQYF. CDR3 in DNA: TGCAGTGCTAGAGTATCCGAGCAGTACTTC.

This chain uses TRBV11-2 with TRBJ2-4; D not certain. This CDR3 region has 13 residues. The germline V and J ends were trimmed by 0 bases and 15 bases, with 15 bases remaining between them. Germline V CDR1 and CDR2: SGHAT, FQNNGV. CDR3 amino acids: CASSLDPPSQRYF. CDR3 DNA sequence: TGTGCCAGCAGCTTAGATCCCCCCTCCCAGCGGTACTTC.

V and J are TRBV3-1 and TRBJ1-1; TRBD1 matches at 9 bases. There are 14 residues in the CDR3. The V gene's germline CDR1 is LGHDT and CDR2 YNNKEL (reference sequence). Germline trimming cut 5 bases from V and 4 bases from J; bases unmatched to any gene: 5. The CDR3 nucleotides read TGTGCCAGCAGCGAACAGGGGGCAGTCACTGAAGCTTTCTTT. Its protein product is CASSEQGAVTEAFF.

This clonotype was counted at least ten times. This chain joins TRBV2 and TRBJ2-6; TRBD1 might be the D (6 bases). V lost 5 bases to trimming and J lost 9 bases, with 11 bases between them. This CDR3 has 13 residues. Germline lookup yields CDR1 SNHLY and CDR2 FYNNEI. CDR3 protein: CASSLRGGNVLTF. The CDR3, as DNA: TGTGCCAGCAGTCTCAGGGGTGGCAACGTCCTGACTTTC. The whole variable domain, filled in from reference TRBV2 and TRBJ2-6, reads EPEVTQTPSHQVTQMGQEVILRCVPISNHLYFYWYRQILGQKVEFLVSFYNNEISEKSEIFDDQFSVERPDGSNFTLKIRSTKLEDSAMYFCASSLRGGNVLTFGAGSRLTVL.

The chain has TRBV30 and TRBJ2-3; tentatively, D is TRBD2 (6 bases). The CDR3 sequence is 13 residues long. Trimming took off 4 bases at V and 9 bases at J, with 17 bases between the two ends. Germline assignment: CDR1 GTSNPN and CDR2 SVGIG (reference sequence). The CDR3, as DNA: TGTGCCTGGACGGGAGCTACGAGCGGCACGCAGTATTTT. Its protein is CAWTGATSGTQYF.

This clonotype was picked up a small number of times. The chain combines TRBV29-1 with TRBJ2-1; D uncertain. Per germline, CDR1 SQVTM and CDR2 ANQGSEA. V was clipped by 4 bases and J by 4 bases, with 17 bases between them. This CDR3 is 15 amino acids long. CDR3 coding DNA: TGCAGCGTTGGGGGAAGAGGCAGGAGATACAATGAGCAGTTCTTC. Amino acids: CSVGGRGRRYNEQFF.

In DNA form, the CDR3 reads TGTGCCAGCAGCGCGACAGGGACCTACAATGAGCAGTTCTTC. It specifies CASSATGTYNEQFF. V gene TRBV7-3 combines with J gene TRBJ2-1, with TRBD1 matching 7 bases. CDR1 SGHTA and CDR2 FQGTGA come from the germline V gene. CDR3 size: 14 residues. The V segment lost 5 bases and the J segment 2 bases; nucleotides outside the gene matches: 3.

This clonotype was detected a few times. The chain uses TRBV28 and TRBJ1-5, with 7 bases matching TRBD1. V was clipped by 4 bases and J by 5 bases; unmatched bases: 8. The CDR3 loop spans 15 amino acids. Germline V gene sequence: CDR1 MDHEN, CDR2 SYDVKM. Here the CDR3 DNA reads TGTGCCAGCAGTTCCCCCGGGACAGCTTATCAGCCCCAGCATTTT. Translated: CASSSPGTAYQPQHF.

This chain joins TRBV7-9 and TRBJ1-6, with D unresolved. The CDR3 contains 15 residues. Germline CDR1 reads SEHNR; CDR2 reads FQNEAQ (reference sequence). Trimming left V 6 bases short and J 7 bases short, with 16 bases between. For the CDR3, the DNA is TGTGCCAGCAGGGAGAACGGGCCCCCAAATTCACCCCTCCACTTT. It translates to CASRENGPPNSPLHF.

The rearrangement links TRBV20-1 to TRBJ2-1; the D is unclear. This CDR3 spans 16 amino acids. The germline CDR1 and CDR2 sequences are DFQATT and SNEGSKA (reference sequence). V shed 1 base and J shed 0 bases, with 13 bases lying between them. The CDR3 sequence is CSARGPRGLSYNEQFF. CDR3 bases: TGCAGTGCTAGAGGGCCACGCGGCCTCTCCTACAATGAGCAGTTCTTC.

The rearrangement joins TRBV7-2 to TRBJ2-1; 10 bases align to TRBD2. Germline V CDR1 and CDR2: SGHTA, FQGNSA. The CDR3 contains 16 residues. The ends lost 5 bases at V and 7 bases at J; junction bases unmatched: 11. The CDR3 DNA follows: TGTGCCAGCAGCCCCGGCCTAGCGGGAGTCGGAAATGAGCAGTTCTTC. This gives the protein CASSPGLAGVGNEQFF.

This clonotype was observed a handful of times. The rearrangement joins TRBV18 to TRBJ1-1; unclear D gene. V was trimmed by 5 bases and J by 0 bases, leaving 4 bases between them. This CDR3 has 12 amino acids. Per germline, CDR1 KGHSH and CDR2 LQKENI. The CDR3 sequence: CASSTVNTEAFF. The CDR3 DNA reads TGTGCCAGCTCAACGGTGAACACTGAAGCTTTCTTT.

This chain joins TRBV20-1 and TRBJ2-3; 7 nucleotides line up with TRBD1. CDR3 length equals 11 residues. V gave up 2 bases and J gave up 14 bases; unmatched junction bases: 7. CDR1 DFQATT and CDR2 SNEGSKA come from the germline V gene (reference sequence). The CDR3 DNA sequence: TGCAGTGCTAGATGGGACAGATACGCGTATTTT. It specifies CSARWDRYAYF.

The CDR3 loop is CASSDQGTGTEKLFF. In nucleotides, the CDR3 is TGCGCCAGCAGCGATCAAGGGACAGGGACCGAAAAACTGTTTTTT. The V call is TRBV5-1, the J call TRBJ1-4; 9 nucleotides align to TRBD1. CDR1 and CDR2 from the germline V gene are SGHRS and YFSETQ. V lost 4 bases and J lost 8; bases outside the gene matches: 9. This CDR3 is built from 15 residues.

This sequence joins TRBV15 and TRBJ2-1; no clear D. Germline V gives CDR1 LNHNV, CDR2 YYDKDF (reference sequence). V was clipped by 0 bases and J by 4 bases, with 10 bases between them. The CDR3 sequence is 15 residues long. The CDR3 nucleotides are TGTGCCACCAGCAGAGAAACGGGTCCTTACAATGAGCAGTTCTTC. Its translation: CATSRETGPYNEQFF.